This T cell receptor (beta chain) comes out of a study of beta chain features in type 1 diabetes. After removal of 2 bases from V and 2 bases from J, the junction contained 10 bases not matched to a gene. The CDR3 runs 17 residues. Germline CDR1 reads MDHEN; CDR2 reads SYDVKM. Donors underwent one heparinised blood draw, around 120 mL on average. CD4+ naive, central memory, regulatory and stem cell-like memory subsets were isolated by sorting on CD45RO/CCR7/CD25/CD127/CD95/CD27. The investigators reverse transcribed all of the isolated RNA, so they sequenced expressed TCRB transcripts. The data were produced by immunoSEQ multiplex PCR, yet TCRdb's version contains in-frame clones alone and is incomplete. Among 310,000 or so clones listed, around 10% were seen once.

The sequenced material came from naive CD4+ T cells from blood. The rearrangement links TRBV28 to TRBJ2-7, with TRBD1 identical over 9 bases. The receptor comes from a woman younger than 45 in good health. The CDR3 loop is CASSLPSGTGITYEQYF. Here the CDR3 DNA reads TGTGCCAGCAGTTTACCGAGTGGGACAGGGATAACCTACGAGCAGTACTTC.